Sequencing of this TCR beta chain was carried out in a study of blood T cell repertoires in COVID-19 (TCRdb year 2020). About the full investigation: Samples from collaborators originated in the United States, Italy and Spain and spanned both the acute and convalescent phases of COVID-19. The material from the prospective study consisted of cDNA or gDNA derived from T cells, B-cell-depleted T cells, or PBMCs. Samples came from the ongoing ImmuneRACE study (first 160 participants) plus 1,254 subjects from 6 global collaborators. The repertoires were made available in a free public database intended to serve as a resource for research on the immune response to SARS-CoV-2. HLA class I and class II types, where available, came from metadata supplied by the sample provider rather than from assay-based typing. Deeply sampled blood TCRbeta repertoires from subjects exposed to, actively infected with, or recovered from COVID-19 were included in the dataset. The sample metadata nearly always contained a de-identified subject ID, COVID-19 status, age in years and sex. The paper's findings and limits, for the study overall: How much clinical and demographic metadata was included differed by source and by participant, and the metadata was provided uncurated.

TCRbeta CDR3 regions were amplified from genomic DNA by means of the immunoSEQ Assay, a bias-controlled multiplex PCR. Per the authors' processing: Nucleated cell counts per sample were estimated from amplification of reference gene primers within the assay. Sequence reads were collapsed and filtered to measure the absolute abundance of every unique TCRbeta CDR3 rearrangement. Productive Simpson clonality was computed per sample as the square root of Simpson's diversity index over productive rearrangements. TCRdb's version of the immuneACCESS table is confined to in-frame rearrangements and falls short of the full clone set. An unresolved V gene accounts for under half of the shortfall where checked; the remainder is of unknown origin. The V and J calls and the clone size are those of that table, but D and trimming were determined from the DNA. The sample data list just over 650,000 clones, and approximately 90% of these were observed just once. 0.2% to 0.3% of the sample goes to the ten largest clones.

Each collaborating institution followed its own protocols to collect whole blood in K2EDTA tubes. Collaborator samples were shipped for TCRbeta analysis as frozen whole blood, isolated PBMCs, or DNA extracted from either sample type. About this clone itself: Its antigen is currently not known. Base qualities are not at hand, and no much larger clone is one base apart.

Material for sequencing was peripheral blood. The source of this sequence is a woman aged 18-29 years with acute or convalescent COVID-19.

The CDR3 reads as follows: CASSYNYRGLYEQYF. The bases read TGTGCCAGCAGCTACAACTACAGGGGTCTATACGAGCAGTACTTC. The sequence links TRBV7-8 to TRBJ2-7; TRBD1 fits 7 bases in the junction. The germline V gene supplies CDR1 SGHVS and CDR2 FQNEAQ. At the junction V is shortened by 4 bases and J by 4 bases; bases outside the gene matches: 10. The CDR3, cysteine through phenylalanine, is 15 amino acids long. Of all the DNA, just the CDR3 is kept, 45 bases in frame from base 1. Here the CDR3 is joined to the reference TRBV7-8 and TRBJ2-7 genes, and the full variable domain is: GAGVSQSPRYKVAKRGQDVALRCDPISGHVSLFWYQQALGQGPEFLTYFQNEAQLDKSGLPSDRFFAERPEGSVSTLKIQRTQQEDSAVYLCASSYNYRGLYEQYFGPGTRLTVT.